These T cell receptor beta chains were read from a single sample in a study of blood T cell repertoires in COVID-19. Profiling relied on immunoSEQ multiplex PCR, and the TCRdb table lists in-frame clones only, not all of them. The sample consists of roughly 250,000 clones, approximately 85% of them appearing once. The sequenced sample consisted of PBMCs or T cells enriched from blood (not recorded which). The receptors here all came from a woman aged 25-40 years who had recovered from COVID-19. Both conserved end residues are part of each CDR3. D genes are given only for firm matches. Size is omitted from some rows. Given values are once, few, many or a class for expanded clones.

clone size: .
V gene: TRBV6-6
J gene: TRBJ2-1
D gene: TRBD2
CDR3 protein: CASSGLADDFRDEQFF
CDR3 DNA: TGTGCCAGCTCCGGACTAGCGGACGACTTTAGGGATGAGCAGTTCTTC

clone size: .
V gene: TRBV5-4
J gene: TRBJ2-7
D gene: .
CDR3 protein: CASSLIIGTNYEQYF
CDR3 DNA: TGTGCCAGCAGCTTAATTATTGGGACAAACTACGAGCAGTACTTC

clone size: .
V gene: TRBV10-3
J gene: TRBJ1-5
D gene: TRBD1
CDR3 protein: CAISGTARNQPQHF
CDR3 DNA: TGTGCCATCAGCGGGACAGCTAGAAATCAGCCCCAGCATTTT

clone size: once
V gene: TRBV4-1
J gene: TRBJ1-1
D gene: TRBD1
CDR3 protein: CASSRNPPQGADTEAFF
CDR3 DNA: TGCGCCAGCAGCCGAAACCCCCCGCAGGGGGCGGACACTGAAGCTTTCTTT

clone size: .
V gene: TRBV27
J gene: TRBJ2-7
D gene: .
CDR3 protein: CASSLSIAERQYF
CDR3 DNA: TGTGCCAGCAGTTTATCGATTGCGGAAAGGCAGTACTTC

clone size: .
V gene: TRBV18
J gene: TRBJ2-7
D gene: .
CDR3 protein: CASSPPFSEQYF
CDR3 DNA: TGTGCCAGCTCACCCCCGTTCTCCGAGCAGTACTTC

clone size: .
V gene: TRBV9
J gene: TRBJ2-2
D gene: TRBD1
CDR3 protein: CASSDRGFRELFF
CDR3 DNA: TGTGCCAGCAGCGACAGGGGGTTCCGGGAGCTGTTTTTT

clone size: .
V gene: TRBV29-1
J gene: TRBJ1-2
D gene: .
CDR3 protein: CSVGGEQGLNYGYTF
CDR3 DNA: TGCAGCGTTGGGGGTGAACAGGGTTTGAACTATGGCTACACCTTC

clone size: few
V gene: TRBV5-8
J gene: TRBJ1-1
D gene: .
CDR3 protein: CASSLIPGTEAFF
CDR3 DNA: TGTGCCAGCAGCTTGATTCCGGGCACTGAAGCTTTCTTT

clone size: once
V gene: TRBV6-5
J gene: TRBJ1-6
D gene: .
CDR3 protein: CASRGHFGLHF
CDR3 DNA: TGTGCCAGCAGGGGACATTTCGGCCTCCACTTT

clone size: .
V gene: TRBV28
J gene: TRBJ1-1
D gene: .
CDR3 protein: CASTYPRGSTEAFF
CDR3 DNA: TGTGCCAGCACCTACCCCCGGGGGAGCACTGAAGCTTTCTTT

clone size: once
V gene: TRBV28
J gene: TRBJ1-5
D gene: TRBD1
CDR3 protein: CASSPGAQGANQPQHF
CDR3 DNA: TGTGCCAGCAGTCCAGGGGCCCAGGGGGCGAATCAGCCCCAGCATTTT

clone size: .
V gene: TRBV5-1
J gene: TRBJ2-7
D gene: .
CDR3 protein: CASSLAGGEQYF
CDR3 DNA: TGCGCCAGCAGCTTGGCAGGGGGGGAGCAGTACTTC

clone size: .
V gene: TRBV5-1
J gene: TRBJ2-1
D gene: TRBD2
CDR3 protein: CASSELAGYSNEQFF
CDR3 DNA: TGCGCCAGCAGCGAGTTAGCGGGGTACTCCAATGAGCAGTTCTTC

clone size: .
V gene: TRBV28
J gene: TRBJ1-6
D gene: TRBD1
CDR3 protein: CATLGDSNSPLHF
CDR3 DNA: TGTGCCACCCTCGGGGACAGCAATTCACCCCTCCACTTT

clone size: .
V gene: TRBV7-9
J gene: TRBJ2-3
D gene: .
CDR3 protein: CASSLRGRRADTQYF
CDR3 DNA: TGTGCCAGCAGCTTAAGAGGGCGACGGGCAGATACGCAGTATTTT

clone size: .
V gene: TRBV2
J gene: TRBJ1-2
D gene: TRBD1
CDR3 protein: CASSAGTGYGYTF
CDR3 DNA: TGTGCCAGCAGCGCCGGGACAGGGTATGGCTACACCTTC

clone size: .
V gene: TRBV7-9
J gene: TRBJ2-2
D gene: .
CDR3 protein: CASSPVGGSTGELFF
CDR3 DNA: TGTGCCAGCAGCCCTGTGGGGGGAAGCACCGGGGAGCTGTTTTTT

clone size: .
V gene: TRBV6-2/TRBV6-3
J gene: TRBJ2-1
D gene: TRBD1
CDR3 protein: CASSLSGQGNNEQFF
CDR3 DNA: TGTGCCAGCAGTCTATCGGGACAGGGGAACAATGAGCAGTTCTTC

clone size: once
V gene: TRBV7-3
J gene: TRBJ1-1
D gene: .
CDR3 protein: CASSSQGTTEAFF
CDR3 DNA: TGTGCCAGCAGCTCTCAGGGTACCACTGAAGCTTTCTTT

clone size: .
V gene: TRBV30
J gene: TRBJ1-2
D gene: TRBD1
CDR3 protein: CAWRGDRGHGYTF
CDR3 DNA: TGTGCCTGGCGCGGGGACAGGGGTCATGGCTACACCTTC

clone size: .
V gene: TRBV15
J gene: TRBJ2-5
D gene: .
CDR3 protein: CATSRDPSGQETQYF
CDR3 DNA: TGTGCCACCAGCAGAGATCCCTCAGGGCAAGAGACCCAGTACTTC

clone size: .
V gene: TRBV12-3/TRBV12-4
J gene: TRBJ1-1
D gene: .
CDR3 protein: CASSFAGDTEAFF
CDR3 DNA: TGTGCCAGCAGTTTTGCGGGGGACACTGAAGCTTTCTTT

clone size: .
V gene: TRBV11-2
J gene: TRBJ1-1
D gene: .
CDR3 protein: CASSLDRGARNTEAFF
CDR3 DNA: TGTGCCAGCAGCTTAGATCGGGGGGCGAGGAACACTGAAGCTTTCTTT

clone size: .
V gene: TRBV9
J gene: TRBJ2-7
D gene: .
CDR3 protein: CASSVGSGPYEQYF
CDR3 DNA: TGTGCCAGCAGCGTAGGTTCAGGGCCGTACGAGCAGTACTTC

clone size: .
V gene: TRBV11-2
J gene: TRBJ2-1
D gene: .
CDR3 protein: CASRASIGSSYNEQFF
CDR3 DNA: TGTGCCAGCAGAGCGTCAATAGGGAGCTCCTACAATGAGCAGTTCTTC

clone size: .
V gene: TRBV6-1
J gene: TRBJ1-2
D gene: TRBD1
CDR3 protein: CASSELAGGRSYTF
CDR3 DNA: TGTGCCAGCAGTGAATTAGCAGGGGGGAGAAGCTACACCTTC

clone size: .
V gene: TRBV27
J gene: TRBJ2-7
D gene: TRBD2
CDR3 protein: CASSLVFSGSLSSSYEQYF
CDR3 DNA: TGTGCCAGCAGTTTAGTATTTAGCGGGAGTCTGAGTAGCTCCTACGAGCAGTACTTC

clone size: .
V gene: TRBV6-4
J gene: TRBJ2-5
D gene: TRBD1
CDR3 protein: CASRGTGFRETQYF
CDR3 DNA: TGTGCCAGCAGAGGGACAGGGTTTAGGGAGACCCAGTACTTC

clone size: once
V gene: TRBV5-4
J gene: TRBJ2-4
D gene: TRBD1
CDR3 protein: CASSTGQTGNIQYF
CDR3 DNA: TGTGCCAGCAGCACGGGACAGACGGGAAACATTCAGTACTTC

clone size: .
V gene: TRBV23-1
J gene: TRBJ1-2
D gene: .
CDR3 protein: CASSHGRDRGYTF
CDR3 DNA: TGCGCCAGCAGTCACGGGAGAGACCGCGGCTACACCTTC

clone size: once
V gene: TRBV7-2
J gene: TRBJ2-7
D gene: TRBD1
CDR3 protein: CASVPAPGQGSYEQYF
CDR3 DNA: TGTGCCAGCGTCCCTGCACCGGGACAGGGGTCCTACGAGCAGTACTTC

clone size: .
V gene: TRBV18
J gene: TRBJ1-2
D gene: TRBD1
CDR3 protein: CASSSGQGGSYGYTF
CDR3 DNA: TGTGCCAGCTCATCGGGACAGGGAGGGTCCTATGGCTACACCTTC

clone size: few
V gene: TRBV7-9
J gene: TRBJ2-3
D gene: .
CDR3 protein: CASSFYLVTDTQYF
CDR3 DNA: TGTGCCAGCAGCTTTTATCTCGTCACAGATACGCAGTATTTT

clone size: many
V gene: TRBV11-2
J gene: TRBJ2-1
D gene: .
CDR3 protein: CASSLAGVSYYNEQFF
CDR3 DNA: TGTGCCAGCAGCTTAGCGGGGGTGAGTTACTACAATGAGCAGTTCTTC

clone size: .
V gene: TRBV6-2/TRBV6-3
J gene: TRBJ2-1
D gene: .
CDR3 protein: CASSYSWTRPNNEQFF
CDR3 DNA: TGTGCCAGCAGTTACTCTTGGACAAGACCTAACAATGAGCAGTTCTTC

clone size: .
V gene: TRBV4-1
J gene: TRBJ1-5
D gene: TRBD1
CDR3 protein: CASSPDREGQPQHF
CDR3 DNA: TGCGCCAGCAGCCCGGACAGGGAGGGGCAGCCCCAGCATTTT

clone size: .
V gene: TRBV7-2
J gene: TRBJ2-3
D gene: TRBD1
CDR3 protein: CASSFPTGGTDTQYF
CDR3 DNA: TGTGCCAGCAGCTTCCCGACAGGGGGCACGGATACGCAGTATTTT

clone size: once
V gene: TRBV4-2
J gene: TRBJ2-1
D gene: TRBD2
CDR3 protein: CASSHAPTSGSANEQFF
CDR3 DNA: TGTGCCAGCAGCCACGCACCCACTAGCGGGAGCGCCAATGAGCAGTTCTTC

clone size: .
V gene: TRBV6-5
J gene: TRBJ2-1
D gene: .
CDR3 protein: CASSYSKRELDNEQFF
CDR3 DNA: TGTGCCAGCAGTTACTCGAAGCGTGAACTAGACAATGAGCAGTTCTTC

clone size: once
V gene: TRBV28
J gene: TRBJ1-1
D gene: .
CDR3 protein: CASSLSGQNTEAFF
CDR3 DNA: TGTGCCAGCAGTTTGTCAGGCCAGAACACTGAAGCTTTCTTT

clone size: .
V gene: TRBV28
J gene: TRBJ1-2
D gene: TRBD1
CDR3 protein: CASSFSTGGFISYGYTF
CDR3 DNA: TGTGCCAGCAGTTTTTCGACAGGGGGCTTTATTAGCTATGGCTACACCTTC